These T cell receptor beta chains were read from a single sample in a study of blood T cell repertoires in COVID-19. The data were produced by immunoSEQ multiplex PCR, yet TCRdb's version contains in-frame clones alone and is incomplete. The data contain about 59,000 clones, about 90% of them singletons. Sequenced: peripheral blood. The source is a man older than 75 in a cohort sampled during active COVID-19. Both conserved end residues are trimmed from each CDR3. The order of the fields is J gene, V gene, clone size, CDR3 protein. Size is stated for part of the rows, as once, few or many counts, or as a class when the clone is expanded.

>TRBJ2-5|TRBV7-9|.
ASSSTSGGPSALTQY
>TRBJ2-1|TRBV9|.
ASSVEREGDNEQF
>TRBJ2-1|TRBV5-4|.
ASSSPAGTQENNEQF
>TRBJ2-3|TRBV7-9|.
ASSLVTGFTDTQY
>TRBJ1-2|TRBV6-5|many
ASSRQGYGYT
>TRBJ2-3|TRBV6-6|.
ASSSSGESTDTQY
>TRBJ1-2|TRBV19|.
ASSISQGPNYGYT
>TRBJ2-2|TRBV7-2|.
ASSLLAGAGGELF
>TRBJ1-4|TRBV5-4|.
ASSLDVEKKLF
>TRBJ2-1|TRBV5-1|once
ASGRTGQMYNEQF
>TRBJ1-1|TRBV30|.
AWSIGGHFVSEAF
>TRBJ1-1|TRBV11-2|.
ASSLDRVNEAF
>TRBJ1-2|TRBV9|.
ASSDRGNYGYT
>TRBJ1-1|TRBV5-4|.
ASSPAGAGSTEAF
>TRBJ2-3|TRBV3-1/TRBV3-2|.
ASSLGTKTDTQY
>TRBJ2-1|TRBV19|.
ASSILGGFSYNEQF
>TRBJ2-7|TRBV7-9|once
ASSPYKAGGKYEQY
>TRBJ2-5|TRBV9|.
ASSRGGSVYQETQY
>TRBJ1-2|TRBV3-1/TRBV3-2|.
ASSQGRQGPNYGYT
>TRBJ2-5|TRBV4-1|.
ASSQEDGRGWGTQY
>TRBJ1-1|TRBV5-1|.
ASSLDPTGGWEAF
>TRBJ2-7|TRBV20-1|.
SASTASAANEQY
>TRBJ2-2|TRBV24-1|.
ATSDSGTGATGELF
>TRBJ2-2|TRBV19|few
ASSIVGLAANTGELF
>TRBJ1-5|TRBV5-6|.
ASSWGGQPQH
>TRBJ1-3|TRBV30|.
AWSVPGGKDTIY
>TRBJ1-3|TRBV2|.
ASSLGQGAGNTIY
>TRBJ1-5|TRBV15|.
ATSRDLGSNQPQH
>TRBJ2-6|TRBV4-2|.
ASSPTGLGANVLT
>TRBJ1-2|TRBV4-2|.
ASSPGGGANYGYT
>TRBJ2-5|TRBV5-4|.
ASSLGQGKGETQY
>TRBJ1-2|TRBV7-2|.
ASSFQGPGYT
>TRBJ2-7|TRBV24-1|few
ATSDRQGLVQY
>TRBJ2-3|TRBV11-2|.
ASRSGTDTDTQY
>TRBJ1-1|TRBV3-1/TRBV3-2|.
ASSWGQTNTEAF
>TRBJ1-2|TRBV30|.
AWRGQGFIYGYT
>TRBJ1-1|TRBV2|once
ASSGTGFGTEAF
>TRBJ1-6|TRBV7-2|.
ASSSEVGIYSPLH
>TRBJ2-5|TRBV5-1|.
ASSLGGGRETQY
>TRBJ2-7|TRBV6-2/TRBV6-3|.
ASSYVGQGHEQY
>TRBJ2-5|TRBV11-2|once
ASSLDRASGRVETQY
>TRBJ1-2|TRBV6-5|.
ASRETANYGYT
>TRBJ1-4|TRBV18|.
ASSPVKGALSNEKLF
>TRBJ1-4|TRBV4-3|.
ASSQDLSGGATNEKLF
>TRBJ1-1|TRBV19|.
ASSIDPGTAEAF